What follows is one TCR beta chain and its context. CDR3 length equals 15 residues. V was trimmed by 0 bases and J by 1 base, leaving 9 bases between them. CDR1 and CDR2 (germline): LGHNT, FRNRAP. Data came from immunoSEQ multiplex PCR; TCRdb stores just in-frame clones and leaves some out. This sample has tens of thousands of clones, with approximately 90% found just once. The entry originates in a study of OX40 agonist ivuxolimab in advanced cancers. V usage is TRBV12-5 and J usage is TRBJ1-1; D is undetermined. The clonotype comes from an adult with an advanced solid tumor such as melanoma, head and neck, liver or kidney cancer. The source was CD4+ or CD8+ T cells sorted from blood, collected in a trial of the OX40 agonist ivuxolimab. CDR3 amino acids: CASGLVVSGNTEAFF. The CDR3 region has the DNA TGTGCTAGTGGTTTGGTCGTCTCGGGGAACACTGAAGCTTTCTTT.